The clone carrying this T cell receptor (beta chain) was detected many times. Its antigen is unidentified. Patients included in sequencing had previously demonstrated CD8+CD57+ cell expansion by flow cytometry. Everyone among the patients had severe acquired aplastic anemia. The source of the sample is a study of CD8+CD57+ T cells in acquired aplastic anemia. Turning to the study itself: The mean DNA yield obtained from sorted CD4+ and CD8+ cells came to around 3 ug.

Study-wide findings and caveats: Approximately 27 CD8+ CDR3 sequences occurred in both the patients and the controls. With respect to CD8+ Simpson's diversity, patients and controls did not differ significantly.

CDR1 DFQATT and CDR2 SNEGSKA come from the germline V gene (reference sequence). The germline V and J ends were trimmed by 6 bases and 3 bases, with 6 bases remaining between them. This CDR3 is built from 10 residues. Genomic DNA templated the TCR beta VDJ and CDR3 profiling. TCRdb passed the reads through MiXCR, listing each CDR3 protein once. The table has a few hundred thousand distinct CDR3 sequences, 56% seen once. This sequence joins TRBV20-1 and TRBJ2-7; D gene unclear. This sequence was found in a human donor with aplastic anemia. Sequenced sample: sorted CD4+, CD8+, or CD8+CD57+ T cells (not recorded which) from PBMCs. The chain's CDR3 is CSAYNYEQYF. The CDR3 region has the DNA TGCAGTGCCTACAACTACGAGCAGTACTTC.